This T cell receptor beta chain comes out of a study of cytomegalovirus exposure and HLA in healthy donors. General study points: Testing in vitro showed three CMV-associated chains specific for CMV antigens. Most CMV-associated TCR beta chains were later found to appear HLA-restricted.

Comments on this clone: The antigen is not known.

PCR employed 60 Vbeta and 13 Jbeta primers. Assay used: immunoSEQ multiplex PCR; TCRdb lists only in-frame clones, some missing. The top ten hold 5% to 6.5% of the sample, which has about 120,000 clones, about 9.4% seen once. Germline V lookup: CDR1 LNHDA, CDR2 SQIVND (reference sequence). V was pared by 8 bases and J by 5 bases, with 11 bases of the junction left unmatched. CDR3 size: 15 residues. The clonotype originates from a woman in her forties in good health and CMV-seropositive. The sequenced sample was PBMCs. The V gene is TRBV19, the J gene TRBJ1-5; the match to TRBD1 covers 8 bases. CDR3 sequence (DNA): TGTGCCAGTCGTAGTCAGGGGGCGAAAGATCAGCCCCAGCATTTT. Its translation: CASRSQGAKDQPQHF.